A single TCR beta chain is shown here with its context. This sample stems from a study of technical replicates of blood from a handful of donors. Libraries were prepared by immunoSEQ multiplex PCR; TCRdb keeps only in-frame clonotypes and omits some of them. The sample records about 75,000 clones, roughly 93% being singletons. The TCR sequence derives from a human donor in good health. The sample was T cells isolated from PBMCs.

CDR3 nucleotides: TGCGCCAGCAGCTGGGGACAGGGGGCGGATGAGACCCAGTACTTC. Amino acid sequence: CASSWGQGADETQYF. The chain uses TRBV5-1 and TRBJ2-5, with TRBD1 matching 12 bases. The CDR3 consists of 15 residues. V shed 3 bases, J shed 5 bases, and the junction held 5 bases outside the gene matches. Germline CDR1 reads SGHRS; CDR2 reads YFSETQ. Combining the CDR3 with reference TRBV5-1 and TRBJ2-5 gives the whole variable domain KAGVTQTPRYLIKTRGQQVTLSCSPISGHRSVSWYQQTPGQGLQFLFEYFSETQRNKGNFPGRFSGRQFSNSRSEMNVSTLELGDSALYLCASSWGQGADETQYFGPGTRLLVL.